This T cell receptor (beta chain) was sequenced in a study of shared clonotypes between healthy human individuals. Measured with immunoSEQ multiplex PCR; TCRdb has only the in-frame clones, and not every one. The table shows some 1,100,000 clones, with about 80% occurring only once. The junction had 2 bases not matched to a gene; V was cut back by 3 bases and J by 3 bases. Germline CDR1 reads SGHAT; CDR2 reads FQNNGV. The CDR3 runs to 14 residues. About this clone: A read error may explain this, as a much larger clone is one base away.

The sequence came from a man between 18 and 29 years old in good health. Some clones in this sample may be carry-over from other donors' samples. The chain is built from TRBV11-2 and TRBJ1-1, with 9 bases matching TRBD1. Sequencing was carried out using memory CD4+ T cells from PBMCs. The subset was: CD45RA-negative fraction. The CDR3 DNA sequence: TGTGCCAGCAGCTTGGGACAGGGCCACACTGAAGCTTTCTTT. Its protein product is CASSLGQGHTEAFF.